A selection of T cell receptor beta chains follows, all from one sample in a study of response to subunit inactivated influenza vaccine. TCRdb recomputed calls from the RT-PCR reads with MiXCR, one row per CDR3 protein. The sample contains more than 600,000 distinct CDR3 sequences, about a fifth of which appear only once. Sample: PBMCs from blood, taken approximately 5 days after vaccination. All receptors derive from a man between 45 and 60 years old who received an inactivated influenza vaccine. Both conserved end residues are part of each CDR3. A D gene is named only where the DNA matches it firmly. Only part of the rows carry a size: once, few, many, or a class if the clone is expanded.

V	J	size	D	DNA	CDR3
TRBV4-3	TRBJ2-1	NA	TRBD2	TGCGCCAGCAGCCAAGAGGCCAGCGGGAGGGCCCAGGATGAGCAGTTCTTC	CASSQEASGRAQDEQFF
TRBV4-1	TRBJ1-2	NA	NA	TGCGCCAGCAGCCACATGATGCGGGACTATGGCTACACCTTC	CASSHMMRDYGYTF
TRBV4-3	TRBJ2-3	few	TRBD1	TGCGCCAGCAGCCAAGAAATTTGGACAGGGACAGATACGCAGTATTTT	CASSQEIWTGTDTQYF
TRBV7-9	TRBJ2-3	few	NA	TGTGCCAGCAGCTTAGCCGGGACCGCAAGGGGAGATACGCAGTATTTT	CASSLAGTARGDTQYF
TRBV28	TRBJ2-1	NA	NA	TGTGCCAGCCGGATCAGCTCCTACAATGAGCAGTTCTTC	CASRISSYNEQFF
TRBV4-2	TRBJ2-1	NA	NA	TGTGCCAGCAGCCAAGATGTAACGCCCAATGAGCAGTTCTTC	CASSQDVTPNEQFF
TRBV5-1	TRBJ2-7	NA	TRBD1	TGCGCCAGCAGCTTGGGGACGGGACAGAGCTCCTACGAGCAGTACTTC	CASSLGTGQSSYEQYF
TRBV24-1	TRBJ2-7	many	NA	TGTGCCACCAGTGGGGGATACGAGCAGTACTTC	CATSGGYEQYF
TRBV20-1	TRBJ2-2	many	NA	TGCAGTGCTAGAGATATCGGGAACACCGGGGAGCTGTTTTTT	CSARDIGNTGELFF
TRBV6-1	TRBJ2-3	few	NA	TGTGCCAGCAGTCCTGGATTCGGGCCCACAGATACGCAGTATTTT	CASSPGFGPTDTQYF
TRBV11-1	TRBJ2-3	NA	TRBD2	TGTGCCAGCCGCGGCGGGGGGGCTGTTGGAACAGATACGCAGTATTTT	CASRGGGAVGTDTQYF
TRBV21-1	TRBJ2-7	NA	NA	TGTGCCAGCAGCAAAACTCGAGCGTCCGGACTAGCCTACGAGCAGTACTTC	CASSKTRASGLAYEQYF
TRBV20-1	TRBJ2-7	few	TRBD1	TGCAGTGCTACCAACAGGGGCTCTTACGAGCAGTACTTC	CSATNRGSYEQYF
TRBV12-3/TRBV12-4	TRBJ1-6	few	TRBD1	TGTGCCAGCACCTCGGGGACAGATAATTCACCCCTCCACTTT	CASTSGTDNSPLHF
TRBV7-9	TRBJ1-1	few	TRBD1	TGTGCCAGCAGCGCACAGGGGGGGAGCACTGAAGCTTTCTTT	CASSAQGGSTEAFF
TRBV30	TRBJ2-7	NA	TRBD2	TGTGCCTGGAGTCCCCTTAGCGGGGGAGGATACGAGCAGTACTTC	CAWSPLSGGGYEQYF
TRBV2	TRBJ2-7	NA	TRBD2	TGTGCCAGCAGAGCCGGGACTAGAAACGAGCAGTACTTC	CASRAGTRNEQYF
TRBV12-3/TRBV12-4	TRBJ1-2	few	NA	TGTGCCAGCAGTAAAAGGGTGGGGCACGATGGCTACACCTTC	CASSKRVGHDGYTF
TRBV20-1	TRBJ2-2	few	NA	TGCAGTGCCCGGACTTCGGGCGGGGAGCTGTTTTTT	CSARTSGGELFF
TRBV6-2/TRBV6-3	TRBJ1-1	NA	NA	TGTGCCAGCAGTTACTATGGTGAAGCTTTCTTT	CASSYYGEAFF
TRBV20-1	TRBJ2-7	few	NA	TGCAGTGCTAGAGATTGGATGGGCGGGCGGAGCGAGCAGTACTTC	CSARDWMGGRSEQYF
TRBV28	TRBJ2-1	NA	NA	TGTGCCAGCAGTTTTGTGGGAGGACCTCATGAGCAGTTCTTC	CASSFVGGPHEQFF
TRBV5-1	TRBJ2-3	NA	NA	TGCGCCAGCAGCTTGATCGTATCGGGGGCTAGCACAGATACGCAGTATTTT	CASSLIVSGASTDTQYF
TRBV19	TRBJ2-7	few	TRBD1	TGTGCCAGTATGAGAGGACAGGGGTTGTCGTACGAGCAGTACTTC	CASMRGQGLSYEQYF
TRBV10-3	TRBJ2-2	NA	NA	TGTGCCATCAGCTCCCGCCTAGCAATGGATAGTACGAACACCGGGGAGCTGTTTTTT	CAISSRLAMDSTNTGELFF
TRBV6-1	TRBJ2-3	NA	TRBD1	TGTGCCAGCAGTCTCAAAAACAGGGGAAGCACAGATACGCAGTATTTT	CASSLKNRGSTDTQYF
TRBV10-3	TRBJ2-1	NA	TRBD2	TGTGCCTCGAGTCGAAAAGCGGGGGGGGGCTACAATGAGCAGTTCTTC	CASSRKAGGGYNEQFF
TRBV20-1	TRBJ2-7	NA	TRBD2	TGCAGTGCTGGAAGCGGGAGTAGCTCCTACGAGCAGTACTTC	CSAGSGSSSYEQYF
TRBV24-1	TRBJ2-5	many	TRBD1	TGTGCCACCAGTGGAGACAGGGGGACAGAGACCCAGTACTTC	CATSGDRGTETQYF
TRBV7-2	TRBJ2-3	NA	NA	TGTGCCAGCAGCTTAGACGTCCCGGGGGATACGCAGTATTTT	CASSLDVPGDTQYF
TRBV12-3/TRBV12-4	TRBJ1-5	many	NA	TGTGCCAGCAGTTTGGGCAATCCGGGAAGTCAGCCCCAGCATTTT	CASSLGNPGSQPQHF
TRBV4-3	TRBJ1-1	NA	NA	TGCGCCAGCAGCCAAGATCGGATGAACACTGAAGCTTTCTTT	CASSQDRMNTEAFF
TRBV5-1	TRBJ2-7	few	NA	TGCGCCAGCAGCTTGGAGCCCGGGACCGTCTACGAGCAGTACTTC	CASSLEPGTVYEQYF
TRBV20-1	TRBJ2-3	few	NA	TGCAGTGCTAGAGATTGGGACTCCTTTGCGGGCACAGATACGCAGTATTTT	CSARDWDSFAGTDTQYF
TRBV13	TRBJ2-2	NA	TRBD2	TGTGCCAGCAGCCAAACGGCGGGAGGGGGTTCTGACGGGGAGCTGTTTTTT	CASSQTAGGGSDGELFF
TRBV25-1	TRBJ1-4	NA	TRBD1	TGTGCCAGCAGCAGGGGGTTTAATGGAAAACTGTTTTTT	CASSRGFNGKLFF
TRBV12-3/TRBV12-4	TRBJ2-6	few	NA	TGTGCCAGCAGTTTAGCAGATCCCTTCTCTGGGGCCAACGTCCTGACTTTC	CASSLADPFSGANVLTF
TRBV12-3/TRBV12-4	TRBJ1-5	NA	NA	TGTGCCAGCAGTTGGGTGGGTGGCAATCAGCCCCAGCATTTT	CASSWVGGNQPQHF
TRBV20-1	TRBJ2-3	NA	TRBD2	TGCAGTGCTAGACCCGGGACTAGCGGGCGCGCAGATACGCAGTATTTT	CSARPGTSGRADTQYF
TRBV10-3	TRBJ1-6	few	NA	TGTGCCATCACCCAAACACGGGAGACCGGTTCACCCCTCCACTTT	CAITQTRETGSPLHF
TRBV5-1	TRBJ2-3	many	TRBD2	TGCGCCAGCAGCTTGACTAGCGGCACAGATACGCAGTATTTT	CASSLTSGTDTQYF
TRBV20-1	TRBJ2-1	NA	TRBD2	TGCAGTCCTAGCCCTAGCGGGCCTAGCTCCTACAATGAGCAGTTCTTC	CSPSPSGPSSYNEQFF
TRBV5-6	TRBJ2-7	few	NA	TGTGCCAGCAGCTACGTAGGTCTTTACGAGCAGTACTTC	CASSYVGLYEQYF
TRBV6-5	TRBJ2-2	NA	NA	TGTGCCAGCAGTTACTCGAGGGTCGGGGAGCTGTTTTTT	CASSYSRVGELFF
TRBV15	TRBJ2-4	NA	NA	TGTGCCACCAGCAGAGGCGGGGCGGCCGTGAACATTCAGTACTTC	CATSRGGAAVNIQYF
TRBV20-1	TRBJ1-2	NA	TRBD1	TGCAGTGCTAGTACAGGGGACTATGGCTACACCTTC	CSASTGDYGYTF